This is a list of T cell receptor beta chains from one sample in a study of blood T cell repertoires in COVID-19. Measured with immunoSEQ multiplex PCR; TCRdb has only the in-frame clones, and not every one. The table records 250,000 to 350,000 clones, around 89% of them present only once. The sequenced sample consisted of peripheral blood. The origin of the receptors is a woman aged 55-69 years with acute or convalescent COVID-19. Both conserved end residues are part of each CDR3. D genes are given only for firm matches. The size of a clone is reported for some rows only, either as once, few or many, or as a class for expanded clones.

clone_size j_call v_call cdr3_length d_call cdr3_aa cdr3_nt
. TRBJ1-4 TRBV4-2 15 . CASSQDRPTGEKLFF TGTGCCAGCAGCCAAGACCGACCGACAGGTGAAAAACTGTTTTTT
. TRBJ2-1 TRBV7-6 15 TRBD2 CASSSGGPLYNEQFF TGTGCCAGCAGCAGCGGGGGCCCTCTTTACAATGAGCAGTTCTTC
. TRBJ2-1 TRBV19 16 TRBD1 CASSTSQGVSYNEQFF TGTGCCAGTAGTACCTCACAGGGGGTCTCCTACAATGAGCAGTTCTTC
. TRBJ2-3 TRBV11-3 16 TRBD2 CASSPGTSGITDTQYF TGTGCCAGCAGCCCAGGGACTAGCGGGATCACAGATACGCAGTATTTT
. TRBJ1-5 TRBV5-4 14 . CASSLAGQNQPQHF TGTGCCAGCAGCTTGGCGGGACAAAATCAGCCCCAGCATTTT
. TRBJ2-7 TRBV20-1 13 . CSASGGPNYEQYF TGCAGTGCTAGTGGGGGCCCTAACTACGAGCAGTACTTC
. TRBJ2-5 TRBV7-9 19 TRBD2 CASGLKAGTSGTRMETQYF TGTGCCAGCGGCCTGAAAGCCGGGACTAGCGGGACCAGGATGGAGACCCAGTACTTC
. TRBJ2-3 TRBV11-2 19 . CASSTKPSSVISSTDTQYF TGTGCCAGCAGCACGAAACCATCTAGCGTCATCTCTAGCACAGATACGCAGTATTTT
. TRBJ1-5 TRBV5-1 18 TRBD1 CASSPGTGPLDGNQPQHF TGCGCCAGCAGCCCCGGGACAGGGCCCCTCGATGGCAATCAGCCCCAGCATTTT
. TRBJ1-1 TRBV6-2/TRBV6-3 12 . CASSYTVAEAFF TGTGCCAGCAGTTACACGGTCGCTGAAGCTTTCTTT
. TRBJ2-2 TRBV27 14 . CASSLVTNTGELFF TGTGCCAGCAGTTTAGTTACGAACACCGGGGAGCTGTTTTTT
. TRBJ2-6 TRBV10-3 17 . CAISGKGISSGANVLTF TGTGCCATCAGTGGAAAGGGGATATCCTCTGGGGCCAACGTCCTGACTTTC
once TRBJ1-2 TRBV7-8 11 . CASSPVVAYTF TGTGCCAGCAGCCCCGTGGTGGCCTACACCTTC
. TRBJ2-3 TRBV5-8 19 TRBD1 CASSPRTGGLISGTDTQYF TGTGCCAGCAGCCCCAGGACAGGGGGCCTTATATCAGGTACAGATACGCAGTATTTT